This T cell receptor beta chain was recorded in a study of tumor T cells in aggressive B-cell lymphoma. Produced via immunoSEQ multiplex PCR; TCRdb's table is partial and in-frame only. The sample has 2,000 to 3,000 clones, around 86% seen once; the top ten hold 2.5% to 3%. V was pared by 1 base and J by 0 bases, with 5 bases between. The germline V gene encodes CDR1 SGHKS and CDR2 YYEKEE (reference sequence). This CDR3 spans 15 amino acids. The V and J genes are TRBV5-5 and TRBJ2-6; D gene unclear. Sequenced: tumor tissue. This TCR was recovered from an adult with diffuse large B cell lymphoma. The CDR3 protein is CASSLSGSGANVLTF. In nucleotides, the CDR3 is TGTGCCAGCAGCTTGTCAGGCTCTGGGGCCAACGTCCTGACTTTC.